A selection of T cell receptor beta chains follows, all from one sample in a study of cytomegalovirus exposure and HLA in healthy donors. This table comes from immunoSEQ multiplex PCR, and its TCRdb copy is limited to in-frame clones, with some not included. The sample carries roughly 100,000 clones, roughly 15% recorded once. Sequencing input: PBMCs. These receptors all stem from a female donor in good health and CMV-seronegative. Each CDR3 is given with its conserved first and last residue. A D gene is named only where the DNA matches it firmly. Rows give clone size only sometimes, using once, few, many, or a class for an expanded clone.

-,TRBJ1-5,-,TRBV4-3,TGCGCCAGCAGCCAAGATCGAGGAACCAATCAGCCCCAGCATTTT,CASSQDRGTNQPQHF
-,TRBJ2-7,-,TRBV27,TGTGCCAGCAGTTTATCGACAGGCTCCTACGAGCAGTACTTC,CASSLSTGSYEQYF
few,TRBJ2-3,TRBD2,TRBV7-2,TGTGCCAGCAGCTTAGCCTCCATAGCGGGAGGGGTCACAGATACGCAGTATTTT,CASSLASIAGGVTDTQYF
-,TRBJ2-7,-,TRBV19,TGTGCCAGTACCCCGGGACTGTCCTACGAGCAGTACTTC,CASTPGLSYEQYF
few,TRBJ1-2,-,TRBV25-1,TGTGCCAGCAGTCCCCGGACACTGGGCGGTGGCTACACCTTC,CASSPRTLGGGYTF
-,TRBJ2-7,TRBD2,TRBV27,TGTGCCAGCAGACGTGGACTAGCGGGGAGCGGTACCTACGAGCAGTACTTC,CASRRGLAGSGTYEQYF
-,TRBJ2-5,TRBD2,TRBV9,TGTGCCAGCAGCGTAGGGCCTAGCGGCCAAGAGACCCAGTACTTC,CASSVGPSGQETQYF
-,TRBJ2-3,-,TRBV29-1,TGCAGCGTTCCAGGTACGCAGTATTTT,CSVPGTQYF
few,TRBJ1-5,-,TRBV4-3,TGCGCCAGCAGCCAAGATCAAACAGGGAACAATCAGCCCCAGCATTTT,CASSQDQTGNNQPQHF
few,TRBJ2-5,TRBD2,TRBV7-2,TGTGCCAGCAGCTTGACTAGCGGGGGGGGAGAGACCCAGTACTTC,CASSLTSGGGETQYF
-,TRBJ2-3,TRBD2,TRBV7-8,TGTGCCAGCAGCCCCGACTCAAGACTAGCGGGAGTGTTCACAGATACGCAGTATTTT,CASSPDSRLAGVFTDTQYF
-,TRBJ1-2,-,TRBV20-1,TGCAGTGCTATACAGGGAGGGGGCTACACCTTC,CSAIQGGGYTF
-,TRBJ1-3,-,TRBV7-9,TGTGCCAGCACCACGGCGGTCGCCTTCTCTGGAAACACCATATATTTT,CASTTAVAFSGNTIYF
-,TRBJ1-5,TRBD1,TRBV7-2,TGTGCCAGCAGCTTACCGGGACAGGGGGCTGATCAGCCCCAGCATTTT,CASSLPGQGADQPQHF
few,TRBJ2-7,TRBD1,TRBV30,TGTGCCTGGAGCCCCCGGGACAGGGTAGAAGAGCAGTACTTC,CAWSPRDRVEEQYF